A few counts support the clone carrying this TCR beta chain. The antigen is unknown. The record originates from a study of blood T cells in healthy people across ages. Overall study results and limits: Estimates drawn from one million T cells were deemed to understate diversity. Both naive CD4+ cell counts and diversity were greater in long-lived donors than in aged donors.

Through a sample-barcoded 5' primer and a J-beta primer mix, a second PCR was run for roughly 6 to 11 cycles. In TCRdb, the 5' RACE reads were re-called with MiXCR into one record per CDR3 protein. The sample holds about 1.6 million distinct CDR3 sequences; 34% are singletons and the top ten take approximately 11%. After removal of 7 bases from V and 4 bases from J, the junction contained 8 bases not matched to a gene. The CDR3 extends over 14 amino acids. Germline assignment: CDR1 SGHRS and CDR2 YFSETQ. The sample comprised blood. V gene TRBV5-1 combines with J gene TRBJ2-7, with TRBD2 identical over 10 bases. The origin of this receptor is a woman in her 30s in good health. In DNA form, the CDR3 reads TGCGCCAGCGGTGACTCTAGCGGGAGTTACGAGCAGTACTTC. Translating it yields CASGDSSGSYEQYF.